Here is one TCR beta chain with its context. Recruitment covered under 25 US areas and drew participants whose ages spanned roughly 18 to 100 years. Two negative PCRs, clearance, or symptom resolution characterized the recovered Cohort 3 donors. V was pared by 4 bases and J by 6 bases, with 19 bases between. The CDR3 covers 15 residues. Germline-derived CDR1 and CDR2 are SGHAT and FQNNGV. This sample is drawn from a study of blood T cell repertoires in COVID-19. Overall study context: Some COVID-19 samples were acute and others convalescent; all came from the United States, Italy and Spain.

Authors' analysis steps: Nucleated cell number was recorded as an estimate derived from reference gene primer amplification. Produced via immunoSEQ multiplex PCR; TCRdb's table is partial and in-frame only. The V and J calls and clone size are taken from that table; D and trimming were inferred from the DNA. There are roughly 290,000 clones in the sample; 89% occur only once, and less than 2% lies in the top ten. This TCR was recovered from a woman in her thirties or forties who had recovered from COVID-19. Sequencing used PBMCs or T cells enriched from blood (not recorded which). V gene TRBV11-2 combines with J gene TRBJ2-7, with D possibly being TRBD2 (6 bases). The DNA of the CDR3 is TGTGCCAGCAGCTCCTACTCCCGCCAGGGAGGCGAGCAGTACTTC. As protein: CASSSYSRQGGEQYF. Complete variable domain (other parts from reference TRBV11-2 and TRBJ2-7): EAGVAQSPRYKIIEKRQSVAFWCNPISGHATLYWYQQILGQGPKLLIQFQNNGVVDDSQLPKDRFSAERLKGVDSTLKIQPAKLEDSAVYLCASSSYSRQGGEQYFGPGTRLTVT.